This T cell receptor beta chain was found in a study of Tregs in tolerant kidney transplant recipients. Only a few counts were recorded for this clone. The CDR3 contains 18 residues. Germline V lookup: CDR1 SGHTA, CDR2 FQGNSA. V lost 2 bases to trimming and J lost 3 bases; unmatched junction nucleotides: 10. Measured with immunoSEQ multiplex PCR; TCRdb has only the in-frame clones, and not every one. The sample contains tens of thousands of clones, roughly 90% of which appear only once. The source is a human donor who received a combined kidney and bone marrow transplant. V gene TRBV7-2 combines with J gene TRBJ2-1; 10 positions agree with TRBD2. The sequencing used Tregs from blood, collected before the transplant. Here the CDR3 DNA reads TGTGCCAGCAGCTTACGGGGCTTTCCTAGCGGGAGCTACAATGAGCAGTTCTTC. Protein sequence: CASSLRGFPSGSYNEQFF.